The 30 T cell receptor beta chains below were found in one sample sequenced in a study of blood T cell repertoires in COVID-19. The table came from immunoSEQ multiplex PCR; TCRdb's copy has only in-frame clones and leaves some out. Among 250,000 to 350,000 clones, around 90% were seen once, and the ten largest hold about 3%. Specimen: PBMCs or T cells enriched from blood (not recorded which). Receptors originate from a woman between 50 and 59 years old who had recovered from COVID-19.

The chain uses TRBV6-5 and TRBJ1-5; 8 bases are a match to TRBD1. V was pared by 6 bases and J by 7 bases, with 11 bases of the junction left unmatched. This CDR3 is built from 15 residues. CDR1 is MNHEY, CDR2 SVGAGI, per germline. The CDR3 nucleotides are TGTGCCAGCAGCCGCGATACAGGGGGTAACCAGCCCCAGCATTTT. This translates into CASSRDTGGNQPQHF.

The genes are TRBV6-2 or TRBV6-3 and TRBJ2-7; 7 bases fit TRBD1. Germline V gene sequence: CDR1 MNHEY, CDR2 SVGEGT. V shed 5 bases and J 1 base; nucleotides not matched to a gene: 8. The CDR3 sequence is 15 residues long. CDR3 region: CASSQDRDSSYEQYF. The DNA of the CDR3 is TGTGCCAGCAGTCAAGACCGGGACAGTTCCTACGAGCAGTACTTC.

The rearrangement uses TRBV29-1 and TRBJ1-1; possible D gene TRBD1, 6 bases. The germline V gene encodes CDR1 SQVTM and CDR2 ANQGSEA. CDR3 length: 15 amino acids. V lost 3 bases and J lost 3, with 17 bases in between. CDR3 in amino acids: CSVDSNYRAYTEAFF. As DNA, the CDR3 is TGCAGCGTTGACTCAAATTACAGGGCGTACACTGAAGCTTTCTTT.

The chain combines TRBV30 with TRBJ1-1; perhaps TRBD1 as D (5 bases). The CDR3 sequence is 17 residues long. Germline-derived CDR1 and CDR2 are GTSNPN and SVGIG (reference sequence). V gave up 0 bases and J gave up 5 bases, with 22 bases separating them. The CDR3: CAWSVPSGRRPRTEAFF. The CDR3, as DNA: TGTGCCTGGAGTGTACCGTCAGGGAGGAGACCTAGGACTGAAGCTTTCTTT.

The chain recombines TRBV7-2 with TRBJ2-1; 8 nucleotides match TRBD2. The CDR3 extends over 14 amino acids. Germline V lookup: CDR1 SGHTA, CDR2 FQGNSA. With V trimmed by 1 base and J by 6 bases, 2 bases remained unmatched. The CDR3 loop is CASSLEAGVNEQFF. DNA of the CDR3: TGTGCCAGCAGCTTAGAAGCGGGAGTCAATGAGCAGTTCTTC. Filled out from reference TRBV7-2 and TRBJ2-1, the complete variable domain reads GAGVSQSPSNKVTEKGKDVELRCDPISGHTALYWYRQSLGQGLEFLIYFQGNSAPDKSGLPSDRFSAERTGGSVSTLTIQRTQQEDSAVYLCASSLEAGVNEQFFGPGTRLTVL.

V usage is TRBV6-2 or TRBV6-3 and J usage is TRBJ2-3; 7 nucleotides agree with TRBD2. The CDR3 runs 15 residues. In germline, CDR1 is MNHEY, CDR2 SVGEGT. With V trimmed by 4 bases and J by 3 bases, 7 bases remained unmatched. This chain's CDR3 is CASSFALAETDTQYF. CDR3 nucleotides: TGTGCCAGCAGTTTCGCTCTAGCGGAAACAGATACGCAGTATTTT.

The chain joins TRBV14 to TRBJ1-1; weak D call: TRBD1 (5 bases). V was pared by 5 bases and J by 3 bases, with 16 bases between. CDR1 is SGHDN and CDR2 is FVKESK in the germline V gene. This CDR3 is built from 15 residues. This chain's CDR3 is CASSEYRNRDTEAFF. CDR3 DNA sequence: TGTGCCAGCAGCGAATACAGGAATAGAGACACTGAAGCTTTCTTT.

This clone was seen more than once but under ten times. Other DNA variants within this sample encode the same CDR3. The chain employs TRBV5-1 and TRBJ1-5; possible D gene TRBD1, 6 bases. The germline V gene has CDR1 SGHRS and CDR2 YFSETQ. V was cut by 4 bases and J by 3 bases, with 11 bases left in between. The CDR3 is 14 amino acids. CDR3 in amino acids: CASSPDSSNQPQHF. The CDR3 nucleotides are TGCGCCAGCAGCCCGGACAGCTCCAATCAGCCCCAGCATTTT.

The chain recombines TRBV19 with TRBJ2-5; possible D gene TRBD1, 6 bases. Germline V gene sequence: CDR1 LNHDA, CDR2 SQIVND (reference sequence). The CDR3 contains 13 residues. V was shortened by 3 bases and J by 5 bases, with 10 bases between the two germline ends. CDR3 region: CASSIGGAETQYF. The DNA for the CDR3 is TGTGCCAGTAGTATTGGGGGCGCGGAGACCCAGTACTTC.

The chain carries TRBV3-1 (or the pseudogene TRBV3-2) and TRBJ2-7; 7 bases align to TRBD2. V gave up 1 base and J gave up 6 bases; unmatched junction bases: 9. Per germline, CDR1 LGHDT and CDR2 YNNKEL (reference sequence). The CDR3 is made up of 15 amino acids. The CDR3 DNA is TGTGCCAGCAGCCAAGGGGTACGGACTAGTCGCGAGCAGTACTTC. Residues: CASSQGVRTSREQYF.

The chain uses TRBV19 and TRBJ2-5; D may be TRBD1 (6 bases). There are 14 residues in the CDR3. V was trimmed by 6 bases and J by 3 bases, leaving 14 bases between them. Germline V gene sequence: CDR1 LNHDA, CDR2 SQIVND (reference sequence). This CDR3 reads CASSAWTAKETQYF. For the CDR3, the DNA is TGTGCCAGTAGCGCCTGGACAGCCAAAGAGACCCAGTACTTC.

Comment on this clone: The same CDR3 can be traced to other DNA sequences in this sample. The CDR3 protein is CASSLDRDQPQHF. The CDR3 DNA sequence: TGTGCCAGCTCACTCGACAGGGATCAGCCCCAGCATTTT. The genes are TRBV18 and TRBJ1-5, with TRBD1 matching 7 bases. Looked up from germline, CDR1 is KGHSH and CDR2 is LQKENI. V was pared by 4 bases and J by 5 bases, with 2 bases of the junction left unmatched. This CDR3 contains 13 residues.

The chain employs TRBV6-5 and TRBJ1-4, with D possibly TRBD1 on 5 matching bases. V was shortened by 11 bases and J by 8 bases, with 24 bases between the two germline ends. The CDR3 sequence is 15 residues long. Germline V gene data show CDR1 as MNHEY and CDR2 as SVGAGI. CDR3 bases: TGTGCCGGCCCCCCCTCTTCTCATCGGGGGGAAAAACTGTTTTTT. Translated: CAGPPSSHRGEKLFF.

The chain employs TRBV10-3 and TRBJ1-1; the D is unclear. The CDR3 extends over 15 amino acids. From germline, CDR1 is ENHRY and CDR2 SYGVKD. Deletions cut 0 bases from V and 2 bases from J, with 10 bases between. Written as DNA, the CDR3 is TGTGCCATCAGTGAGTCGATTAGTTTTAACACTGAAGCTTTCTTT. Translated: CAISESISFNTEAFF.

The chain joins TRBV28 to TRBJ1-4; D unresolved. The germline V and J ends were trimmed by 4 bases and 0 bases, with 9 bases remaining between them. Looked up from germline, CDR1 is MDHEN and CDR2 is SYDVKM. There are 15 residues in the CDR3. DNA for the CDR3: TGTGCCAGCAGTTCGCCGACAACAACTAATGAAAAACTGTTTTTT. Amino acid sequence: CASSSPTTTNEKLFF. Together with reference TRBV28 and TRBJ1-4, the CDR3 gives the full variable domain: DVKVTQSSRYLVKRTGEKVFLECVQDMDHENMFWYRQDPGLGLRLIYFSYDVKMKEKGDIPEGYSVSREKKERFSLILESASTNQTSMYLCASSSPTTTNEKLFFGSGTQLSVL.

The V call is TRBV28, the J call TRBJ2-1, with a tentative D call TRBD1 (5 bases). Germline V gene data show CDR1 as MDHEN and CDR2 as SYDVKM. There are 15 residues in the CDR3. Trimming left V 9 bases short and J 0 bases short, with 15 bases between. The CDR3, as DNA: TGTGCCAGTAGGACACACACCAACTCCTACAATGAGCAGTTCTTC. Residues: CASRTHTNSYNEQFF.

The genes are TRBV2 and TRBJ2-7; 9 positions match TRBD1. CDR1 and CDR2 (germline): SNHLY, FYNNEI. The CDR3 has 14 residues. Trimming cost V 6 bases and J 3 bases; bases outside gene matches: 6. In nucleotides, the CDR3 is TGTGCCAGCAGGCTAGGGACAGGGAACTACGAGCAGTACTTC. This encodes CASRLGTGNYEQYF.

V gene TRBV5-4 combines with J gene TRBJ2-1, with D possibly TRBD1 on 6 matching bases. CDR1 is SGHNT and CDR2 is YYREEE in the germline V gene (reference sequence). Trimming left V 3 bases short and J 5 bases short, with 24 bases between. This CDR3 is built from 18 residues. The CDR3 here is CASSWKQGLGGWHNEQFF. The DNA for the CDR3 is TGTGCCAGCAGCTGGAAACAGGGTCTAGGAGGTTGGCACAATGAGCAGTTCTTC. The full variable domain, completed using reference TRBV5-4 and TRBJ2-1, is ETGVTQSPTHLIKTRGQQVTLRCSSQSGHNTVSWYQQALGQGPQFIFQYYREEENGRGNFPPRFSGLQFPNYSSELNVNALELDDSALYLCASSWKQGLGGWHNEQFFGPGTRLTVL.

This sequence joins TRBV7-3 and TRBJ1-1; possibly TRBD1 for D (5 bases). Trimming took 5 bases from V and 9 from J, leaving 16 bases between them. The CDR3 extends over 13 amino acids. Germline CDR1 is SGHTA and CDR2 is FQGTGA. The CDR3 DNA reads TGTGCCAGCAGCCCCCAGGGAGGGTTCCAAGCTTTCTTT. It codes for CASSPQGGFQAFF.

The J gene is TRBJ1-4, the V gene TRBV5-1; TRBD1 matches at 7 bases. The germline V gene encodes CDR1 SGHRS and CDR2 YFSETQ. CDR3 length: 14 amino acids. The trim removed 3 bases at V and 6 bases at J, leaving 5 bases unmatched. DNA for the CDR3: TGCGCCAGCAGCTCCGACAGGGACCATGAAAAACTGTTTTTT. This gives the protein CASSSDRDHEKLFF.

The chain employs TRBV28 and TRBJ2-4, with D possibly matching TRBD2 (6 bases). The CDR3 contains 17 residues. V was trimmed by 2 bases and J by 0 bases, leaving 14 bases between them. CDR1 is MDHEN and CDR2 is SYDVKM in the germline V gene. The chain's CDR3 is CASSLAGTRLAKNIQYF. CDR3 nucleotide sequence: TGTGCCAGCAGTTTAGCCGGGACTCGACTAGCCAAAAACATTCAGTACTTC. Full variable domain (missing parts from reference TRBV28 and TRBJ2-4): DVKVTQSSRYLVKRTGEKVFLECVQDMDHENMFWYRQDPGLGLRLIYFSYDVKMKEKGDIPEGYSVSREKKERFSLILESASTNQTSMYLCASSLAGTRLAKNIQYFGAGTRLSVL.

J is TRBJ1-2 and V is TRBV6-2 or TRBV6-3, with 8 bases lining up with TRBD1. There are 15 residues in the CDR3. From germline, CDR1 is MNHEY and CDR2 SVGEGT. The ends lost 5 bases at V and 7 bases at J; junction bases unmatched: 12. The CDR3 loop is CASSPLDRQGLGYTF. Here the CDR3 DNA reads TGTGCCAGCAGTCCCTTAGACCGACAGGGGCTTGGCTACACCTTC.

The rearrangement links TRBV2 to TRBJ1-2; 8 bases fit TRBD1. The CDR3 loop spans 13 amino acids. Germline CDR1 reads SNHLY; CDR2 reads FYNNEI. Trimming cost V 4 bases and J 6 bases; bases outside gene matches: 4. As DNA, the CDR3 is TGTGCCAGCAGTGCGCAGGGGGCAAATGGCTACACCTTC. Amino acids: CASSAQGANGYTF.

This sequence joins TRBV5-4 and TRBJ1-6; D not certain. The V end was cut by 4 bases, the J end by 10 bases, with 15 bases between. This CDR3 comprises 14 residues. CDR1 SGHNT and CDR2 YYREEE come from the germline V gene (reference sequence). The DNA for the CDR3 is TGTGCCAGCAGCGTCGGGAGGGCAAGCTCACCCCTCCACTTT. It specifies CASSVGRASSPLHF.

This chain joins TRBV4-1 and TRBJ2-5; D remains ambiguous. CDR3 length equals 15 residues. The V end lost 0 bases, the J end lost 4 bases, and 12 bases lay between the germline ends. Germline assignment: CDR1 MGHRA and CDR2 YSYEKL. CDR3 amino acids: CASSQEFPSRETQYF. In DNA, the CDR3 is TGCGCCAGCAGCCAAGAATTTCCCTCCCGAGAGACCCAGTACTTC.

This chain uses TRBV7-9 with TRBJ1-4; no clear D gene. Germline CDR1 reads SEHNR; CDR2 reads FQNEAQ (reference sequence). Trimming shortened V by 5 bases and J by 6 bases, and 10 bases separated the two germline ends. CDR3 size: 13 residues. The CDR3 DNA reads as TGTGCCAGCAGCCCTGGCGGGTATGAAAAACTGTTTTTT. This encodes CASSPGGYEKLFF. Complete variable domain (other parts from reference TRBV7-9 and TRBJ1-4): DTGVSQNPRHKITKRGQNVTFRCDPISEHNRLYWYRQTLGQGPEFLTYFQNEAQLEKSRLLSDRFSAERPKGSFSTLEIQRTEQGDSAMYLCASSPGGYEKLFFGSGTQLSVL.

The chain links TRBV7-2 to TRBJ2-5; TRBD2 matches 9 bases. Germline V CDR1 and CDR2: SGHTA, FQGNSA. The junction had 4 bases not matched to a gene; V was cut back by 1 base and J by 1 base. This CDR3 region has 16 residues. CDR3 bases: TGTGCCAGCAGCTTAGTTAGCGGGAGCCTCCAAGAGACCCAGTACTTC. Its protein is CASSLVSGSLQETQYF.

This chain joins TRBV27 and TRBJ1-6; 11 bases are a match to TRBD1. The CDR3 totals 15 residues. Per germline, CDR1 MNHEY and CDR2 SMNVEV (reference sequence). V dropped 6 bases and J dropped 7; count of bases not matched to a gene: 5. The CDR3 protein is CASRTGTGGNSPLHF. In DNA, the CDR3 is TGTGCCAGCAGAACAGGGACAGGGGGGAATTCACCCCTCCACTTT.

This rearrangement joins TRBV18 to TRBJ1-2; possible D gene TRBD1, 5 bases. The V end lost 1 base, the J end lost 7 bases, and 19 bases lay between the germline ends. Germline loops: CDR1 KGHSH, CDR2 LQKENI. CDR3 length: 16 amino acids. In DNA, the CDR3 is TGTGCCAGCTCACCACTTGAGGGGAGGGTCGATTCTGGCTACACCTTC. Protein product: CASSPLEGRVDSGYTF.

The chain joins TRBV18 to TRBJ2-7, with 8 bases identical to TRBD1. V dropped 3 bases and J dropped 5; count of bases not matched to a gene: 6. The CDR3 covers 14 residues. Germline loops: CDR1 KGHSH, CDR2 LQKENI. CDR3 residues: CASSPRTGMDEQYF. The CDR3 DNA reads TGTGCCAGCTCACCGCGGACAGGGATGGACGAGCAGTACTTC.